Listed below are T cell receptor beta chains from one sample, sequenced in a study of cytomegalovirus exposure and HLA in healthy donors. The method was immunoSEQ multiplex PCR; TCRdb's version includes in-frame clones alone and lacks a portion of them. The sample includes fewer than 400,000 clones, 70% to 90% seen only once; the top ten take around 0.88%. The source material was PBMCs. These receptors were collected from a man under 40 in good health and CMV-seronegative. Each CDR3 is given with its conserved first and last residue. Each record gives: D gene, clone size, J gene, V gene, CDR3 protein, CDR3 DNA. The D gene is left open where the match is weak. Part of the rows lack a size; the others show once, few, many or a class for expanded clones.

. . TRBJ2-3 TRBV7-6 CASSPYRSHQYF TGTGCCAGCAGCCCCTACAGGTCACACCAGTATTTT
TRBD1 . TRBJ1-5 TRBV11-2 CASRETGAGQPQHF TGTGCCAGCAGGGAGACAGGGGCTGGGCAGCCCCAGCATTTT
. . TRBJ2-3 TRBV7-9 CASSPARTDSTDTQYF TGTGCCAGCAGTCCAGCCCGGACAGACAGCACAGATACGCAGTATTTT
TRBD1 . TRBJ1-6 TRBV6-6 CASRAGTGRSGSPLHF TGTGCCAGCAGAGCCGGGACAGGGAGATCTGGTTCACCCCTCCACTTT
TRBD1 few TRBJ1-1 TRBV6-1 CASMDRAAEAFF TGTGCCAGCATGGACAGGGCAGCTGAAGCTTTCTTT
. . TRBJ2-7 TRBV5-1 CASSPDLSYEQYF TGCGCCAGCAGCCCGGACTTATCCTACGAGCAGTACTTC
TRBD1 . TRBJ1-1 TRBV18 CASSRQGAWAFF TGTGCCAGCTCACGGCAGGGGGCCTGGGCTTTCTTT
TRBD2 . TRBJ2-3 TRBV2 CASSETSGGASTQYF TGTGCCAGCAGTGAGACTAGCGGGGGGGCTTCTACGCAGTATTTT
TRBD1 . TRBJ2-2 TRBV2 CASRGRTGGQFKLFF TGTGCCAGCAGGGGACGGACAGGGGGCCAATTTAAGCTGTTTTTT
TRBD2 . TRBJ2-1 TRBV15 CATSSPQAGGRDEQFF TGTGCCACCAGCTCACCCCAAGCGGGGGGGCGGGATGAGCAGTTCTTC
TRBD1 few TRBJ1-2 TRBV27 CASSRTGGDGYTF TGTGCCAGCAGTAGGACAGGGGGCGATGGCTACACCTTC
TRBD1 . TRBJ1-2 TRBV4-1 CASSRKGQGHYGYTF TGCGCCAGCAGCCGGAAGGGACAGGGACACTATGGCTACACCTTC
TRBD1 . TRBJ2-1 TRBV6-4 CASSILQGSHNEQFF TGTGCCAGCAGTATCTTACAGGGGTCCCACAATGAGCAGTTCTTC
TRBD1 . TRBJ2-2 TRBV11-2 CASSPGTAENTGELFF TGTGCCAGCAGCCCCGGGACAGCGGAGAACACCGGGGAGCTGTTTTTT
TRBD1 . TRBJ2-7 TRBV10-2 CASSESTLFGTGQEEQYF TGCGCCAGCAGTGAGTCGACGCTCTTCGGGACAGGGCAGGAAGAGCAGTACTTC
TRBD2 . TRBJ2-1 TRBV5-4 CASSLGAGGPYEQFF TGTGCCAGCAGCTTGGGAGCGGGGGGGCCGTATGAGCAGTTCTTC
TRBD1 . TRBJ1-4 TRBV18 CASSLGQGTATNEKLFF TGTGCCAGCTCCCTGGGACAGGGGACCGCAACTAATGAAAAACTGTTTTTT